This T cell receptor beta chain was captured in a study of blood T cell repertoires in COVID-19. About the research overall: Acute and convalescent COVID-19 specimens originated in the United States, Italy and Spain. T cells, B-cell-depleted T cells, or PBMCs supplied cDNA or gDNA.

This CDR3 spans 15 amino acids. The ends were cut back, 0 bases at V and 3 bases at J, with 11 bases in the middle. Germline-derived CDR1 and CDR2 are SEHNR and FQNEAQ (reference sequence). Per the authors' pipeline: Nucleated cell counts were estimated from reference gene primer amplification. Profiled with immunoSEQ multiplex PCR; TCRdb holds only in-frame clones, not every one. The V and J calls and clone size come from that table; D and trimming were worked out from the DNA. The table records roughly 80,000 clones, 86% of them present only once. This rearrangement joins TRBV7-9 to TRBJ1-1; D possibly corresponds to TRBD1 (5 bases). Source material: peripheral blood. The source is a woman aged 55-69 years with acute or convalescent COVID-19. The CDR3 here is CASSLAGGKHTEAFF. The CDR3, as DNA: TGTGCCAGCAGCTTAGCGGGGGGGAAGCACACTGAAGCTTTCTTT.